The T cell receptor (beta chain) described here comes from a study of metastatic and nonmetastatic thyroid tumors. The wider study: Repertoires from blood and tumor or nodule tissue of malignant and benign thyroid patients were compared. Study-wide results and caveats: It was reported that TCR beta diversity was significantly higher in malignant thyroid tumors than benign nodules, in blood and tumor.

Thyroid surgery had not been preceded by any treatment in any patient. TCRdb reanalyzed the PCR reads via MiXCR. The sample consists of 3,500 to 4,500 clones, about 33% of them appearing once. This clone appeared once. Its antigen is still unknown. V trimming: 5 bases; J trimming: 4 bases; junction bases outside the gene matches: 3. The germline V gene encodes CDR1 SEHNR and CDR2 FQNEAQ (reference sequence). This CDR3 contains 14 residues. V usage is TRBV7-9 and J usage is TRBJ2-2; TRBD1 aligns across 8 bases. This receptor was obtained from a male donor with papillary thyroid cancer or a benign thyroid nodule (not recorded which). Some clones in this sample may be carry-over from other donors' samples. Sequencing was carried out using adjacent normal tissue. CDR3 in DNA: TGTGCCAGCAGCCAGGGGGCTACCACCGGGGAGCTGTTTTTT. This encodes CASSQGATTGELFF.